What follows are 25 T cell receptor beta chains derived from one specimen sequenced in a study of beta chain features in type 1 diabetes. What was sequenced were expressed TCRB transcripts, since all of the isolated RNA had been reverse transcribed. Assay used: immunoSEQ multiplex PCR; TCRdb lists only in-frame clones, some missing. The repertoire consists of about 340,000 clones, with roughly 12% occurring once and the leading ten covering around 0.016%. No antigen has been identified for these receptors. Study-wide results and limits: In all four CD4+ subsets, TCRB CDR3 length was significantly, moderately reduced in type 1 diabetes.

Sequenced material: naive CD4+ T cells from blood. These receptor sequences come from a woman under 30 with type 1 diabetes.

This clone has only a few counts. This rearrangement joins TRBV28 to TRBJ2-1; tentatively, D is TRBD1 (5 bases). This CDR3 is built from 15 residues. V shed 5 bases and J shed 2 bases, with 13 bases lying between them. CDR1 and CDR2 (germline): MDHEN, SYDVKM. The CDR3 is CASSPHDRTYNEQFF. The CDR3 DNA is TGTGCCAGCAGTCCCCACGACAGAACCTACAATGAGCAGTTCTTC.

V and J are TRBV29-1 and TRBJ1-2, with 7 positions matching TRBD1. Germline assignment: CDR1 SQVTM and CDR2 ANQGSEA. V gave up 7 bases and J gave up 6 bases; unmatched junction bases: 11. There are 13 residues in the CDR3. The CDR3 DNA reads TGCAGCGCGCTCACAGGGGTTTCGCATGGCTACACCTTC. Amino acid sequence: CSALTGVSHGYTF. Supplemented by reference TRBV29-1 and TRBJ1-2, the full variable domain reads SAVISQKPSRDICQRGTSLTIQCQVDSQVTMMFWYRQQPGQSLTLIATANQGSEATYESGFVIDKFPISRPNLTFSTLTVSNMSPEDSSIYLCSALTGVSHGYTFGSGTRLTVV.

This clone was found a few times. This chain uses TRBV10-3 with TRBJ2-1; 11 bases align to TRBD2. Germline CDR1 is ENHRY and CDR2 is SYGVKD. V trimming: 0 bases; J trimming: 0 bases; junction bases outside the gene matches: 7. CDR3 length equals 19 residues. The CDR3 region has the DNA TGTGCCATCAGTGAGTCAGGACTAGCGGGTATAAGCTCCTACAATGAGCAGTTCTTC. Amino acids: CAISESGLAGISSYNEQFF.

This clone turned up a few times. CDR3 residues: CASSLLQDNQPQHF. The CDR3 bases are TGTGCCAGCAGCTTGCTACAGGACAATCAGCCCCAGCATTTT. The rearrangement links TRBV5-6 to TRBJ1-5; a weak D match, TRBD1 (5 bases). This CDR3 region has 14 residues. V was pared by 1 base and J by 3 bases, with 8 bases between. Germline lookup yields CDR1 SGHDT and CDR2 YYEEEE.

A few counts support this clone. The chain is built from TRBV28 and TRBJ2-7, with D possibly TRBD1 on 6 matching bases. CDR1 is MDHEN and CDR2 is SYDVKM in the germline V gene. The CDR3 length is 13 residues. V gave up 3 bases and J gave up 9 bases, with 15 bases separating them. This chain's CDR3 is CASSLSGTHVQYF. In DNA, the CDR3 is TGTGCCAGCAGTTTGTCCGGGACACACGTGCAGTACTTC. Full variable domain (rest looked up from reference TRBV28 and TRBJ2-7): DVKVTQSSRYLVKRTGEKVFLECVQDMDHENMFWYRQDPGLGLRLIYFSYDVKMKEKGDIPEGYSVSREKKERFSLILESASTNQTSMYLCASSLSGTHVQYFGPGTRLTVT.

V is TRBV5-6 and J is TRBJ1-5, with TRBD1 matching over 9 bases. Per germline, CDR1 SGHDT and CDR2 YYEEEE. The CDR3 sequence is 14 residues long. The J segment lost 6 bases and the V segment lost 4 bases, leaving 5 bases of the junction unmatched. The CDR3 sequence is CASSQGQGGQPQHF. Written as DNA, the CDR3 is TGTGCCAGCAGCCAGGGACAGGGCGGTCAGCCCCAGCATTTT.

This clone was seen more than once but under ten times. Written as DNA, the CDR3 is TGTGCCAGCAGTCCCCGGGGGGGCCAAGAGACCCAGTACTTC. It translates to CASSPRGGQETQYF. The V and J genes are TRBV27 and TRBJ2-5, with 8 nucleotides matching TRBD2. Unmatched junction bases numbered 3, after V lost 5 bases and J lost 1 base. The CDR3 runs 14 residues. The germline V gene has CDR1 MNHEY and CDR2 SMNVEV (reference sequence).

This clone was seen only a few times. The CDR3 loop is CAIKGGAASTDTQYF. In nucleotides, the CDR3 is TGCGCCATAAAAGGGGGCGCGGCTAGCACAGATACGCAGTATTTT. The chain carries TRBV23-1 and TRBJ2-3; 7 positions agree with TRBD1. TRBV23-1 is an open reading frame whose function is uncertain. The CDR3 contains 15 residues. V gave up 10 bases and J gave up 0 bases; unmatched junction bases: 10.

This clone has just a few counts. This chain joins TRBV7-2 and TRBJ1-2; no clear D. The germline gives CDR1 SGHTA, CDR2 FQGNSA. This CDR3 region has 15 residues. The V and J ends lost 1 base and 0 bases respectively, with 9 bases between them. CDR3 amino acids: CASSLGSGANYGYTF. CDR3 nucleotides: TGTGCCAGCAGCTTAGGCAGCGGAGCTAACTATGGCTACACCTTC.

This chain links TRBV18 with TRBJ2-7; D is perhaps TRBD2 (5 bases). The CDR3 sequence is 13 residues long. The germline V gene encodes CDR1 KGHSH and CDR2 LQKENI. V was clipped by 3 bases and J by 6 bases, with 12 bases between them. The CDR3 DNA sequence: TGTGCCAGCTCACCCGCCCTAGAGGGCGAGCAGTACGTC. Protein: CASSPALEGEQYV.

The genes are TRBV5-6 and TRBJ1-2; tentatively, D is TRBD1 (6 bases). Trimming shortened V by 1 base and J by 5 bases, and 12 bases separated the two germline ends. Germline V gene lookup returns CDR1 SGHDT and CDR2 YYEEEE. This CDR3 is built from 14 residues. The CDR3 loop reads CASSLLPGAYGYTF. In DNA form, the CDR3 reads TGTGCCAGCAGCTTGCTACCAGGGGCGTATGGCTACACCTTC. Full variable domain (outside the CDR3, taken from reference TRBV5-6 and TRBJ1-2): DAGVTQSPTHLIKTRGQQVTLRCSPKSGHDTVSWYQQALGQGPQFIFQYYEEEERQRGNFPDRFSGHQFPNYSSELNVNALLLGDSALYLCASSLLPGAYGYTFGSGTRLTVV.

The chain is built from TRBV5-1 and TRBJ2-2; 14 nucleotides match TRBD2. Germline assignment: CDR1 SGHRS and CDR2 YFSETQ. Trimming removed 1 base from V and 6 bases from J; junction bases left unmatched: 8. CDR3 length: 18 amino acids. The DNA for the CDR3 is TGCGCCAGCAGCTTGACCGGGACTAGCGGGAGAGGTTCCGGGGAGCTGTTTTTT. It specifies CASSLTGTSGRGSGELFF. The whole variable domain, remainder taken from reference TRBV5-1 and TRBJ2-2, is KAGVTQTPRYLIKTRGQQVTLSCSPISGHRSVSWYQQTPGQGLQFLFEYFSETQRNKGNFPGRFSGRQFSNSRSEMNVSTLELGDSALYLCASSLTGTSGRGSGELFFGEGSRLTVL.

V and J are TRBV29-1 and TRBJ1-3; D may be TRBD1 (5 bases). Looked up from germline, CDR1 is SQVTM and CDR2 is ANQGSEA. The ends were cut back, 5 bases at V and 0 bases at J, with 8 bases in the middle. There are 13 residues in the CDR3. The CDR3 DNA is TGCAGCGTTCAAAGGGGCTCTGGAAACACCATATATTTT. Encoded protein: CSVQRGSGNTIYF.

In this sample, this clone turned up a few times. In nucleotides, the CDR3 is TGTGCCACCAGCAGAGATTTATGGGCTCAGCCCCAGCATTTT. This sequence encodes CATSRDLWAQPQHF. The chain joins TRBV15 to TRBJ1-5; D remains unclear. The CDR3 contains 14 residues. Germline V CDR1 and CDR2: LNHNV, YYDKDF (reference sequence). The ends were cut back, 0 bases at V and 6 bases at J, with 9 bases in the middle.

This clone was detected only a few times. The rearrangement joins TRBV5-1 to TRBJ2-3; D unresolved. This CDR3 comprises 14 residues. Germline-derived CDR1 and CDR2 are SGHRS and YFSETQ. The germline V and J ends were trimmed by 1 base and 0 bases, with 6 bases remaining between them. The chain's CDR3 is CASSLPISTDTQYF. The CDR3 DNA is TGCGCCAGCAGCTTGCCTATTAGCACAGATACGCAGTATTTT.

The chain is built from TRBV13 and TRBJ2-1; 12 positions agree with TRBD2. The V segment lost 7 bases and the J segment 6 bases; nucleotides outside the gene matches: 10. CDR3 size: 16 residues. The germline CDR1 and CDR2 sequences are PRHDT and FYEKMQ (reference sequence). CDR3 protein: CASTPRLAGVSNEQFF. The CDR3 DNA follows: TGTGCCAGCACCCCACGACTAGCGGGAGTTTCCAATGAGCAGTTCTTC.

The table lists this clone with a few counts. This rearrangement joins TRBV21-1 to TRBJ2-7; TRBD1, the table's D call, lacks a check against the DNA. TRBV21-1 has pseudogene status. CDR3 size: 17 residues. CDR3 in amino acids: CASSNIARTGGVYEQYV. For the CDR3, the DNA is TGTGCCAGCAGCAATATAGCCCGGACAGGGGGGGTCTACGAGCAGTACGTC.

This clone was detected only a few times. The rearrangement uses TRBV29-1 and TRBJ2-1; 16 bases are a match to TRBD2. With V trimmed by 5 bases and J by 1 base, 5 bases remained unmatched. CDR3 length: 17 amino acids. The germline gives CDR1 SQVTM, CDR2 ANQGSEA. CDR3 nucleotide sequence: TGCAGCGTTCTGGGACTAGCGGGAGGGCCGTCCTACAATGAGCAGTTCTTC. It specifies CSVLGLAGGPSYNEQFF.

The chain is built from TRBV7-9 and TRBJ1-1; 8 positions agree with TRBD1. The CDR3 loop spans 16 amino acids. CDR1 is SEHNR and CDR2 is FQNEAQ in the germline V gene (reference sequence). Trimming took 5 bases from V and 6 from J; bases not matched to a gene: 14. CDR3 protein: CASSPERTGYWAEAFF. The CDR3 bases are TGTGCCAGCAGCCCAGAGCGGACAGGGTATTGGGCTGAAGCTTTCTTT. Together with reference TRBV7-9 and TRBJ1-1, the CDR3 gives the full variable domain: DTGVSQNPRHKITKRGQNVTFRCDPISEHNRLYWYRQTLGQGPEFLTYFQNEAQLEKSRLLSDRFSAERPKGSFSTLEIQRTEQGDSAMYLCASSPERTGYWAEAFFGQGTRLTVV.

V is TRBV7-8 and J is TRBJ2-1, with 11 bases aligning to TRBD2. The CDR3 consists of 13 residues. CDR1 and CDR2 from the germline V gene are SGHVS and FQNEAQ. Trimming cost V 5 bases and J 9 bases; bases outside gene matches: 3. The DNA of the CDR3 is TGTGCCAGCAGCCCGGGACTAGCGGTTGAGCAGTTCTTC. Translated: CASSPGLAVEQFF.

This clone was seen only a few times. The rearrangement joins TRBV4-2 to TRBJ2-1; 7 positions match TRBD2. Germline assignment: CDR1 LGHNA and CDR2 YNFKEQ. J was trimmed by 5 bases and V by 1 base; bases with no gene match: 8. The CDR3 length is 16 residues. As DNA, the CDR3 is TGTGCCAGCAGCCAAGCAGAGCGGGGAGGGCACAATGAGCAGTTCTTC. This translates into CASSQAERGGHNEQFF.

The CDR3 protein is CASSERQGGGNTIYF. CDR3 nucleotides: TGTGCCAGCAGCGAGAGACAGGGTGGAGGAAACACCATATATTTT. V usage is TRBV9 and J usage is TRBJ1-3, with 7 bases aligning to TRBD1. CDR3 length equals 15 residues. V lost 3 bases, J lost 4 bases, and 7 bases stayed unmatched. Germline V CDR1 and CDR2: SGDLS, YYNGEE. The full variable domain, rest sourced from reference TRBV9 and TRBJ1-3, is DSGVTQTPKHLITATGQRVTLRCSPRSGDLSVYWYQQSLDQGLQFLIQYYNGEERAKGNILERFSAQQFPDLHSELNLSSLELGDSALYFCASSERQGGGNTIYFGEGSWLTVV.

The chain couples TRBV28 to TRBJ2-1, with 9 bases fitting TRBD1. The V and J ends lost 3 bases and 6 bases, in that order; junction bases with no gene match: 6. Germline values: CDR1 MDHEN, CDR2 SYDVKM. This CDR3 comprises 15 residues. In nucleotides, the CDR3 is TGTGCCAGCAGTTTTACAGGGGGCGCGGTCAATGAGCAGTTCTTC. It codes for CASSFTGGAVNEQFF.

This clone turned up a few times. V usage is TRBV9 and J usage is TRBJ2-3, with 8 bases aligning to TRBD2. V gave up 3 bases and J gave up 2 bases; unmatched junction bases: 5. The CDR3 runs to 15 residues. Germline assignment: CDR1 SGDLS and CDR2 YYNGEE. Written as DNA, the CDR3 is TGTGCCAGCAGCGGGACTAGCCGCCACACAGATACGCAGTATTTT. Protein product: CASSGTSRHTDTQYF.

This clone occurred a few times. CDR3 in amino acids: CATNGLAGYNEQFF. CDR3 nucleotides: TGCGCCACCAACGGTCTAGCGGGTTACAATGAGCAGTTCTTC. The V call is TRBV5-1, the J call TRBJ2-1; 8 bases fit TRBD2. CDR3 length: 14 amino acids. The V gene end was trimmed by 9 bases and the J gene end by 4 bases; junction bases not matched to a gene: 9. The V gene's germline CDR1 is SGHRS and CDR2 YFSETQ.